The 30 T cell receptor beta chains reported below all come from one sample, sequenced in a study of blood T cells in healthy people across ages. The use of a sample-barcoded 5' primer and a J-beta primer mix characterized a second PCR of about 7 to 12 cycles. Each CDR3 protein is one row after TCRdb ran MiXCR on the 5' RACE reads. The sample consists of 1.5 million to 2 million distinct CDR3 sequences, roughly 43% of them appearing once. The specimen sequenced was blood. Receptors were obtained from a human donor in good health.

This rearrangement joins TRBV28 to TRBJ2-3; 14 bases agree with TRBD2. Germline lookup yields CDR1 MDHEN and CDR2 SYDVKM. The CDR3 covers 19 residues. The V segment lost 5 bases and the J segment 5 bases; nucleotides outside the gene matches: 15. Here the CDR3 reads CASSPPGTSGGKGRDTQYF. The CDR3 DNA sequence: TGTGCCAGCAGTCCACCGGGGACTAGCGGGGGTAAAGGTAGAGATACGCAGTATTTT.

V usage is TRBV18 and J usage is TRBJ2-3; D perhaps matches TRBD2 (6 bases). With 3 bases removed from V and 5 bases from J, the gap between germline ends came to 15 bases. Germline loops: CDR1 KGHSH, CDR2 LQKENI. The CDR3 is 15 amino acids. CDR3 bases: TGTGCCAGCTCACCGACGGGTCTCGGGGGAGATACGCAGTATTTT. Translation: CASSPTGLGGDTQYF.

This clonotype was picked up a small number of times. Here the CDR3 DNA reads TGTGCCAGCAGTTTACGCTGGGGCACAGATACGCAGTATTTT. Protein product: CASSLRWGTDTQYF. The chain combines TRBV28 with TRBJ2-3; D is ambiguous. The V end lost 2 bases, the J end lost 1 base, and 7 bases lay between the germline ends. The CDR3 covers 14 residues. Germline V gene lookup returns CDR1 MDHEN and CDR2 SYDVKM.

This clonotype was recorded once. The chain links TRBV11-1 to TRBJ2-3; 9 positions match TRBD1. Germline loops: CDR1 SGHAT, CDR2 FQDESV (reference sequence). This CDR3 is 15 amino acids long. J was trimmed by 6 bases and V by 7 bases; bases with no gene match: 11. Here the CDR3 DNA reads TGTGCCAGCAACTCCTCCGGGACAGGGCCTGATACGCAGTATTTT. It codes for CASNSSGTGPDTQYF.

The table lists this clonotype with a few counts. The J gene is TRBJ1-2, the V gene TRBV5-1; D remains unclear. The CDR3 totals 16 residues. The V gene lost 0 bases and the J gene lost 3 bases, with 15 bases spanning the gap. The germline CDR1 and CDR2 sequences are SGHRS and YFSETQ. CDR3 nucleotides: TGCGCCAGCAGCTTGGAGGCAACCCTAGTTGACTATGGCTACACCTTC. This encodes CASSLEATLVDYGYTF.

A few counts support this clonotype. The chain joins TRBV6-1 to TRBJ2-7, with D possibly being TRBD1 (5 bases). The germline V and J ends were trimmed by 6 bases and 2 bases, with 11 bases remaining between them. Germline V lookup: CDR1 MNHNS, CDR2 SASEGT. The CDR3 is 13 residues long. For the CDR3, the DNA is TGTGCCAGCAGGGGAAGGGGCCCCTACGAGCAGTACTTC. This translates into CASRGRGPYEQYF.

The CDR3 DNA follows: TGCAGCGTTGATGGGAAGGGAAACTATGGCTACACCTTC. Protein: CSVDGKGNYGYTF. V gene TRBV29-1 combines with J gene TRBJ1-2; no clear D gene. Deletions cut 3 bases from V and 2 bases from J, with 10 bases between. Germline CDR1 reads SQVTM; CDR2 reads ANQGSEA. CDR3 length equals 13 residues.

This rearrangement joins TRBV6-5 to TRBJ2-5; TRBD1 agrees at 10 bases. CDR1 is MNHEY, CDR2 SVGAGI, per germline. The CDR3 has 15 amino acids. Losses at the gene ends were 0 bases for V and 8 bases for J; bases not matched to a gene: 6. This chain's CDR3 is CASSYSWTGGDTQYF. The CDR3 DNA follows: TGTGCCAGCAGTTACTCATGGACAGGGGGGGATACCCAGTACTTC.

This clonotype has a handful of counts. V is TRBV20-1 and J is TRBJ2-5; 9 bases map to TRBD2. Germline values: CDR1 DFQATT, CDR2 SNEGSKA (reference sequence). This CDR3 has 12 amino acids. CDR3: CSGRGGGGTQYF. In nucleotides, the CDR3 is TGCAGCGGAAGAGGCGGGGGGGGGACCCAGTACTTC.

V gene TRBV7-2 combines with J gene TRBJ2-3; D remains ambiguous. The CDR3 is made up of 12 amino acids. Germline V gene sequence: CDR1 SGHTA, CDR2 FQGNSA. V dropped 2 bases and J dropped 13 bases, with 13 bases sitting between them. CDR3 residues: CASSLSGPGEYF. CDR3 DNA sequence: TGTGCCAGCAGCTTATCGGGTCCCGGCGAGTATTTT.

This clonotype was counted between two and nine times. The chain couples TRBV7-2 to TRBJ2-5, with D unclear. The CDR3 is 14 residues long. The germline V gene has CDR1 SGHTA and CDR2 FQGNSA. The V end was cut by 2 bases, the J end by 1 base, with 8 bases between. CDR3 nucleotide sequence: TGTGCCAGCAGCTTATGGCAGACCCAAGAGACCCAGTACTTC. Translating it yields CASSLWQTQETQYF.

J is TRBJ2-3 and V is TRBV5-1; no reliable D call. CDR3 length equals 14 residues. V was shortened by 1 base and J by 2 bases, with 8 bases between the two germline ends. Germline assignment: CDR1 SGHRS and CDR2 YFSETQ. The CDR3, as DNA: TGCGCCAGCAGCTTGTTTAATCCCACAGATACGCAGTATTTT. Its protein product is CASSLFNPTDTQYF.

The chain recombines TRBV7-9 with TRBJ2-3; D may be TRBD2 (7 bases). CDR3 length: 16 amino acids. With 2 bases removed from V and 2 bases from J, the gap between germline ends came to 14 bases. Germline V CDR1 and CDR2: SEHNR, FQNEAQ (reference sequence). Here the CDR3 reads CASSLTGGRLTDTQYF. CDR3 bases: TGTGCCAGCAGCTTAACGGGGGGCCGACTCACAGATACGCAGTATTTT.

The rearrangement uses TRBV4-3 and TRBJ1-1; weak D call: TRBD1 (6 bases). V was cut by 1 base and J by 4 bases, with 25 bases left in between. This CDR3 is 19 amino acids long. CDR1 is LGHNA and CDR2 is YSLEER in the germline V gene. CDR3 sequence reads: CASSQVVRGGISRVTEAFF. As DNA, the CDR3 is TGCGCCAGCAGCCAAGTTGTAAGAGGGGGTATAAGTAGGGTCACTGAAGCTTTCTTT.

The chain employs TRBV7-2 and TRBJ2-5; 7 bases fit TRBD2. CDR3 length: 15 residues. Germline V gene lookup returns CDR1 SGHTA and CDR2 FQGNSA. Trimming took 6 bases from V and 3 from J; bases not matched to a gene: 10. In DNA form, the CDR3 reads TGTGCCAGCAGATACGAGCGGGGTTTGGAAGAGACCCAGTACTTC. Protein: CASRYERGLEETQYF.

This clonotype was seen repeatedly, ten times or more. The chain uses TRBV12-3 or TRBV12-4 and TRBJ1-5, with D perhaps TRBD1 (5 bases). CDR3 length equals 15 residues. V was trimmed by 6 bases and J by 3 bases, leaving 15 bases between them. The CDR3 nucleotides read TGTGCCAGCAGCCTCGGGGGAGGATTCAATCAGCCCCAGCATTTT. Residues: CASSLGGGFNQPQHF.

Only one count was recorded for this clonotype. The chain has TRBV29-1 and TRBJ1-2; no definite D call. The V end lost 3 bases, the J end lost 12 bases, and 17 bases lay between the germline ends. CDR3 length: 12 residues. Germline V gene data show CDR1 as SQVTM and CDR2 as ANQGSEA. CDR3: CSVDLRSRGHTF. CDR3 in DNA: TGCAGCGTTGATCTCAGGTCCCGTGGTCACACCTTC.

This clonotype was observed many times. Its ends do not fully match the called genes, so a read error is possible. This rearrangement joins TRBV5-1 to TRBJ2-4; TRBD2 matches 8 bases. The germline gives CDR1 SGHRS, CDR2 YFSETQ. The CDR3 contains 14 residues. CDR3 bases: TGTGCCAGCAGTTCGGGAGGGGCCAAAAACATTCAGTACTTC. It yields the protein CASSSGGAKNIQYF.

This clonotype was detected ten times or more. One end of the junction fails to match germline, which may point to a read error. CDR3 bases: TGTGCCAGCAGCTTAATCAGTACAGATACGCAGTATTTT. As protein: CASSLISTDTQYF. The gene calls are TRBV5-1 and TRBJ2-3; D uncertain. Germline CDR1 is SGHRS and CDR2 is YFSETQ. The CDR3 runs to 13 residues.

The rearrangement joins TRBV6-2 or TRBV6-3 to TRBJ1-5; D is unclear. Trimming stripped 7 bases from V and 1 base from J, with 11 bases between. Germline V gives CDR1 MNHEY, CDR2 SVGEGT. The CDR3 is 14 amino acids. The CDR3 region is CASNFLDSNQPQHF. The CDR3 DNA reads TGTGCCAGCAATTTCTTGGACAGCAATCAGCCCCAGCATTTT.

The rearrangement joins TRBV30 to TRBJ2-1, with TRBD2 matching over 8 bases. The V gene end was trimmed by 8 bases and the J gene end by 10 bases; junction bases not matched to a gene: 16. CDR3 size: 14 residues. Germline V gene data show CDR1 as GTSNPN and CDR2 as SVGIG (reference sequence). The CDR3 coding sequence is TGTGCCCGGACTTACGGGGGGGCTAGGGACGAGCAGTTCTTC. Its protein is CARTYGGARDEQFF.

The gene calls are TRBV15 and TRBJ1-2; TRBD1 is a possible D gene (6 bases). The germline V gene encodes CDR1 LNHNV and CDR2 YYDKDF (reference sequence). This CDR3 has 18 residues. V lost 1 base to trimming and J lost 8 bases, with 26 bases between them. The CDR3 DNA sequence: TGTGCCACCAGCAGAGGTCCGGACAGCGAGGTGTGGCGGGGGGGCTACACCTTC. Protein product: CATSRGPDSEVWRGGYTF.

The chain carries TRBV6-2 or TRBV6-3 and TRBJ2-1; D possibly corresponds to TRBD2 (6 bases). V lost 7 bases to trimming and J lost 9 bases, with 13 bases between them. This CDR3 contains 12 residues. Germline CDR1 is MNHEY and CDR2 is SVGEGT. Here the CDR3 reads CASTQGGVEQFF. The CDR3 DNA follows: TGTGCCAGCACCCAGGGCGGGGTTGAGCAGTTCTTC.

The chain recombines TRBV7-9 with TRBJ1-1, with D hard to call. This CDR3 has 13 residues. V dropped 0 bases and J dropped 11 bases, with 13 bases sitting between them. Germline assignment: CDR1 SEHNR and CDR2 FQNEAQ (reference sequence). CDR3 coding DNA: TGTGCCAGCAGCTTAGCGCCCCGTTACGGGGCTTTCTTT. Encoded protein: CASSLAPRYGAFF.

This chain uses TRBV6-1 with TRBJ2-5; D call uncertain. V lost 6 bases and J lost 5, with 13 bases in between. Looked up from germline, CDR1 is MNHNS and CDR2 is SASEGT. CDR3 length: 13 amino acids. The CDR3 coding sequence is TGTGCCAGCAGCAGAAGAAGAGGCGAGACCCAGTACTTC. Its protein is CASSRRRGETQYF.

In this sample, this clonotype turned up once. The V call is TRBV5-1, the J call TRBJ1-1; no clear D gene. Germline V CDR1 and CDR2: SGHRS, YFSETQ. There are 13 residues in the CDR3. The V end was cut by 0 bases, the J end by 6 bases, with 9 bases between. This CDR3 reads CASSLGTTPEAFF. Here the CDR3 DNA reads TGCGCCAGCAGCTTGGGTACCACCCCTGAAGCTTTCTTT. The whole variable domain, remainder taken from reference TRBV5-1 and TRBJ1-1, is KAGVTQTPRYLIKTRGQQVTLSCSPISGHRSVSWYQQTPGQGLQFLFEYFSETQRNKGNFPGRFSGRQFSNSRSEMNVSTLELGDSALYLCASSLGTTPEAFFGQGTRLTVV.

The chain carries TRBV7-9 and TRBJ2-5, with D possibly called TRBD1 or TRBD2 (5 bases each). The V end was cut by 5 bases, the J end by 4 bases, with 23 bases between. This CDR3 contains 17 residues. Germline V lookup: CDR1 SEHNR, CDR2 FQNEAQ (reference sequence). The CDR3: CASSPRGLVGAGETQYF. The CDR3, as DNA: TGTGCCAGCAGCCCAAGAGGTCTCGTCGGGGCTGGAGAGACCCAGTACTTC.

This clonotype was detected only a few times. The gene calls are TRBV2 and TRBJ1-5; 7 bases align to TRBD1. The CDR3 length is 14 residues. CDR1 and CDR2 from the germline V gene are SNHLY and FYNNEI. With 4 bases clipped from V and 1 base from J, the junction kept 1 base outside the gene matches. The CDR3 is CASSVQGSNQPQHF. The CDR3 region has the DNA TGTGCCAGCAGTGTACAGGGGAGCAATCAGCCCCAGCATTTT. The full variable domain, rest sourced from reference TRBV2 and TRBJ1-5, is EPEVTQTPSHQVTQMGQEVILRCVPISNHLYFYWYRQILGQKVEFLVSFYNNEISEKSEIFDDQFSVERPDGSNFTLKIRSTKLEDSAMYFCASSVQGSNQPQHFGDGTRLSIL.

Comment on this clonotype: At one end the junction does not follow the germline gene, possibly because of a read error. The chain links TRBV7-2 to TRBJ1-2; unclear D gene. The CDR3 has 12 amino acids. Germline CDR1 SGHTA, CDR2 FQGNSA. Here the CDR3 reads CARSLDGRGYTF. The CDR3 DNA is TGTGCCCGCAGCTTAGATGGTCGTGGCTACACCTTC.

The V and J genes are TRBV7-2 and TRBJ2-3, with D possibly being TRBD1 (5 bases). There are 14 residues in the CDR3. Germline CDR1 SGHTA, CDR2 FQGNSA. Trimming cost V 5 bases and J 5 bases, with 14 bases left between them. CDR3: CASSPPPDRDTQYF. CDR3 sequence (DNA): TGTGCCAGCAGCCCACCCCCCGACAGAGATACGCAGTATTTT.